The clone carrying this T cell receptor beta chain was observed a few times. Its target is not known. This entry is derived from a study of regulatory T cells in long-lasting Graves disease. Findings of the study overall: Sharing of public clonotypes was greater in persistent patients (more than 2,500) than in new patients (roughly 1,000).

According to the study, TCR beta libraries were built with iRepertoire HTBI primers and CDR3-region Arm-PCR. In the original workflow: Detected in the samples were around 59 TRBV and approximately 14 TRBJ segments. TCRdb re-derived calls from the multiplex PCR reads in MiXCR, one entry per CDR3 protein. V and J calls and clone size were set by TCRdb, not the authors. The sample lists fewer than 550,000 distinct CDR3 sequences; roughly 21% were seen once. This sample's time point: persistent/refractory GD, antithyroid drugs over 5 years with positive TRAb. Preparation of the TCR library used RNA extracted from PBMCs. The sequence was obtained from a female donor with Graves disease. This specimen was peripheral blood mononuclear cells (PBMCs), taken when the disease was refractory, from a patient treated with antithyroid drugs.

The CDR3 reads CASRQGGVGYTF. The CDR3 region has the DNA TGTGCCAGCAGGCAGGGAGGTGTGGGCTACACCTTC. The chain employs TRBV28 and TRBJ1-2; the D gene is possibly TRBD1 (5 bases). The CDR3 runs to 12 residues. V was shortened by 6 bases and J by 8 bases, with 13 bases between the two germline ends. Per germline, CDR1 MDHEN and CDR2 SYDVKM.